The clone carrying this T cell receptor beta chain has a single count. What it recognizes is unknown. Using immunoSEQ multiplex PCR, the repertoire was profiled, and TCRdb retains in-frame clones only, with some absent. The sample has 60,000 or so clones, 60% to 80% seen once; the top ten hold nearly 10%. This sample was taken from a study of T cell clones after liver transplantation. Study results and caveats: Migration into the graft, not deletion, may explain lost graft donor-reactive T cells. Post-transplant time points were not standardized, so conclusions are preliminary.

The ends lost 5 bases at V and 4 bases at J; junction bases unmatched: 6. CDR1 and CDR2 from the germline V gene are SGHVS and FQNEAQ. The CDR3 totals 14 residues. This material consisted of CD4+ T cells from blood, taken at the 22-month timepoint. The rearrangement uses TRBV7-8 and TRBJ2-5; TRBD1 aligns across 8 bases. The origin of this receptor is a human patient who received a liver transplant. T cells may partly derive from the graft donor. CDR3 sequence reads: CASSRDRGGETQYF. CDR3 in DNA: TGTGCCAGCAGCCGCGACAGGGGAGGAGAGACCCAGTACTTC.